A selection of T cell receptor beta chains follows, all from one sample in a study of identical twins. From the 5' RACE reads, TCRdb called clonotypes with MiXCR, one entry per CDR3 protein. The data contain more than 200,000 distinct CDR3 sequences, around a tenth of them singletons. The specimen was memory (CD45RO+) T cells sorted from blood. Every receptor here comes from a woman aged 18-30 years in good health. The CDR3 runs from the conserved cysteine through the conserved F or W. D genes are given only for firm matches. Rows give clone size only sometimes, using once, few, many, or a class for an expanded clone.

d_call: NA
j_call: TRBJ2-1
clone_size: NA
v_call: TRBV28
cdr3_nt: TGTGCCAGCAGTTTATCGGGGATCGTTGAGCAGTTCTTC
cdr3_aa: CASSLSGIVEQFF

d_call: TRBD2
j_call: TRBJ2-3
clone_size: NA
v_call: TRBV4-2
cdr3_nt: TGTGCCAGCAGGGGGAGGGCGGATCTCACAGATACGCAGTATTTT
cdr3_aa: CASRGRADLTDTQYF

d_call: NA
j_call: TRBJ1-2
clone_size: NA
v_call: TRBV3-1
cdr3_nt: TGTGCCAGCAGCCAGTTAGGGGTATCCTATGGCTACACCTTC
cdr3_aa: CASSQLGVSYGYTF

d_call: TRBD2
j_call: TRBJ2-1
clone_size: many
v_call: TRBV27
cdr3_nt: TGTGCCAGCAGTAAGAGCGGGGCCGCCTACAATGAGCAGTTCTTC
cdr3_aa: CASSKSGAAYNEQFF

d_call: NA
j_call: TRBJ2-1
clone_size: many
v_call: TRBV28
cdr3_nt: TGTGCCAGCAGTTTATCTGCGGGATCGCAGTTCTTC
cdr3_aa: CASSLSAGSQFF

d_call: TRBD2
j_call: TRBJ2-7
clone_size: NA
v_call: TRBV27
cdr3_nt: TGTGCCAGCAGTTTGACCGGGACTAGCGGGAGTAACGAGCAGTACTTC
cdr3_aa: CASSLTGTSGSNEQYF

d_call: NA
j_call: TRBJ2-2
clone_size: NA
v_call: TRBV7-2
cdr3_nt: TGTGCCAGCTCGGGGGTGGTCGGGGAGCTGTTTTTT
cdr3_aa: CASSGVVGELFF

d_call: TRBD1
j_call: TRBJ1-1
clone_size: few
v_call: TRBV20-1
cdr3_nt: TGCAGCCCGACAGGGAATAAGGCTGAAGCTTTCTTT
cdr3_aa: CSPTGNKAEAFF

d_call: NA
j_call: TRBJ1-1
clone_size: NA
v_call: TRBV7-9
cdr3_nt: TGTGCCAGCAGCTTACAGGAGAGGACTGAAGCTTTCTTT
cdr3_aa: CASSLQERTEAFF

d_call: NA
j_call: TRBJ1-1
clone_size: few
v_call: TRBV6-5
cdr3_nt: TGTGCCAGCAGTTACTCAATGGGGCGCGTGAACACTGAAGCTTTCTTT
cdr3_aa: CASSYSMGRVNTEAFF

d_call: NA
j_call: TRBJ2-5
clone_size: once
v_call: TRBV2
cdr3_nt: TGTGCCAGCATTCCGGGACACGGAGGGGAGACCCAGTACTTC
cdr3_aa: CASIPGHGGETQYF

d_call: TRBD2
j_call: TRBJ2-3
clone_size: many
v_call: TRBV5-1
cdr3_nt: TGCGCCAGCAGCTTGGGGACTAGCGTTGAAGATACGCAGTATTTT
cdr3_aa: CASSLGTSVEDTQYF

d_call: TRBD1
j_call: TRBJ2-7
clone_size: few
v_call: TRBV5-6
cdr3_nt: TGTGCCAGCAGCTTGGGGCCCTTGACAGGGGGTCTTACCGAGCAGTACTTC
cdr3_aa: CASSLGPLTGGLTEQYF

d_call: TRBD2
j_call: TRBJ2-2
clone_size: few
v_call: TRBV5-1
cdr3_nt: TGCGCCAGCAGCCGAATGACTAGCGGCACCGGGGAGCTGTTTTTT
cdr3_aa: CASSRMTSGTGELFF

d_call: NA
j_call: TRBJ2-1
clone_size: few
v_call: TRBV12-3/TRBV12-4
cdr3_nt: TGTGCCAGCAGCCCGGGGGTAGGGCGGGGTCCGAGCTCCTACAATGAGCAGTTCTTC
cdr3_aa: CASSPGVGRGPSSYNEQFF

d_call: NA
j_call: TRBJ2-2
clone_size: few
v_call: TRBV20-1
cdr3_nt: TGCAGTGCTAGTATTCCCTCCACCGGGGAGCTGTTTTTT
cdr3_aa: CSASIPSTGELFF

d_call: TRBD1
j_call: TRBJ1-1
clone_size: few
v_call: TRBV20-1
cdr3_nt: TGCAGTGCAAAAGACAGGGCGACTGAAGCTTTCTTT
cdr3_aa: CSAKDRATEAFF

d_call: NA
j_call: TRBJ2-7
clone_size: NA
v_call: TRBV9
cdr3_nt: TGTGCCAGCAGCGTAGACGCCAGTAGCTCCTACGAGCAGTACTTC
cdr3_aa: CASSVDASSSYEQYF

d_call: NA
j_call: TRBJ2-5
clone_size: NA
v_call: TRBV24-1
cdr3_nt: TGTGCCACCAGCCCCGGGGGCGTGGAGACCCAGTACTTC
cdr3_aa: CATSPGGVETQYF

d_call: NA
j_call: TRBJ2-2
clone_size: few
v_call: TRBV5-1
cdr3_nt: TGCGCCAGCAGCTTAGAGGACTCTACCGGGGAGCTGTTTTTT
cdr3_aa: CASSLEDSTGELFF

d_call: NA
j_call: TRBJ2-1
clone_size: few
v_call: TRBV6-1
cdr3_nt: TGTGCCAGCATCCAGGGGGGAGGTGGCAATGAGCAGTTCTTC
cdr3_aa: CASIQGGGGNEQFF

d_call: TRBD2
j_call: TRBJ2-1
clone_size: many
v_call: TRBV7-9
cdr3_nt: TGTGCCAGCAGCTCGAGCGGGAGGATTAACAATGAGCAGTTCTTC
cdr3_aa: CASSSSGRINNEQFF

d_call: NA
j_call: TRBJ2-6
clone_size: few
v_call: TRBV7-2
cdr3_nt: TGTGCCAGCAGCTTAGTGAAGGCTGGGGCCAACGTCCTGACTTTC
cdr3_aa: CASSLVKAGANVLTF

d_call: NA
j_call: TRBJ2-7
clone_size: NA
v_call: TRBV7-2
cdr3_nt: TGTGCCAGCAGCTTAGACGGCCTAGACAACGAGCAGTACTTC
cdr3_aa: CASSLDGLDNEQYF

d_call: TRBD2
j_call: TRBJ2-5
clone_size: NA
v_call: TRBV5-1
cdr3_nt: TGCGCCAGCAGCCCGGGGACTAGCGGGAGAGATCTGGAGACCCAGTACTTC
cdr3_aa: CASSPGTSGRDLETQYF

d_call: NA
j_call: TRBJ2-5
clone_size: few
v_call: TRBV20-1
cdr3_nt: TGCAGCGCCCCCACCTCGGGAGTGGAGACCCAGTACTTC
cdr3_aa: CSAPTSGVETQYF

d_call: TRBD1
j_call: TRBJ2-1
clone_size: NA
v_call: TRBV29-1
cdr3_nt: TGCAGCGCCGTACTAGGGACAGGGAATTTGAATGAGCAGTTCTTC
cdr3_aa: CSAVLGTGNLNEQFF

d_call: NA
j_call: TRBJ2-1
clone_size: NA
v_call: TRBV11-3
cdr3_nt: TGTGCCAGCAGCTTAGATCCAGACCCGTACAATGAGCAGTTCTTC
cdr3_aa: CASSLDPDPYNEQFF

d_call: NA
j_call: TRBJ1-2
clone_size: many
v_call: TRBV10-2
cdr3_nt: TGCGCCAGCAGTCTAACTCAAAACGGCTACACCTTC
cdr3_aa: CASSLTQNGYTF

d_call: NA
j_call: TRBJ1-6
clone_size: few
v_call: TRBV7-8
cdr3_nt: TGTGCCAGCAGCCGTTCGCCGGGGGCACGGTCACCCCTCCACTTT
cdr3_aa: CASSRSPGARSPLHF

d_call: NA
j_call: TRBJ1-3
clone_size: few
v_call: TRBV12-3/TRBV12-4
cdr3_nt: TGTGCCAGCAGTTGGGGTTCTGGAAACACCATATATTTT
cdr3_aa: CASSWGSGNTIYF

d_call: TRBD2
j_call: TRBJ2-3
clone_size: NA
v_call: TRBV6-2/TRBV6-3
cdr3_nt: TGTGCCAGCAGTTACTGGCTCGAGCGGGAGTCAAGGGGAGATACGCAGTATTTT
cdr3_aa: CASSYWLERESRGDTQYF

d_call: TRBD1
j_call: TRBJ1-2
clone_size: few
v_call: TRBV20-1
cdr3_nt: TGCAGTGCTAGAGCCACACAGGGGGCGGCTGGCTACACCTTC
cdr3_aa: CSARATQGAAGYTF

d_call: NA
j_call: TRBJ1-1
clone_size: NA
v_call: TRBV5-1
cdr3_nt: TGCGCCAGCAGCTTGGGTCTGGGCAACTCGATGAACACTGAAGCTTTCTTT
cdr3_aa: CASSLGLGNSMNTEAFF

d_call: TRBD2
j_call: TRBJ2-2
clone_size: NA
v_call: TRBV9
cdr3_nt: TGTGCCAGCAGCGTAGGACTAGCGGACACCGGGGAGCTGTTTTTT
cdr3_aa: CASSVGLADTGELFF

d_call: NA
j_call: TRBJ2-7
clone_size: few
v_call: TRBV20-1
cdr3_nt: TGCAGTGCTCTACCTCAGACAGGTCTCTACGAGCAGTACTTC
cdr3_aa: CSALPQTGLYEQYF

d_call: TRBD1
j_call: TRBJ1-1
clone_size: many
v_call: TRBV29-1
cdr3_nt: TGCAGCGTGGCGGGACAGGAGAACACTGAAGCTTTCTTT
cdr3_aa: CSVAGQENTEAFF

d_call: NA
j_call: TRBJ2-7
clone_size: few
v_call: TRBV5-6
cdr3_nt: TGTGCCAGCAGCTTGGGTCAAGGGAGGTCCTACGAGCAGTACTTC
cdr3_aa: CASSLGQGRSYEQYF

d_call: NA
j_call: TRBJ2-5
clone_size: few
v_call: TRBV5-4
cdr3_nt: TGTGCCAGCAGCGTCTCTAGCGGCCAGGGGGCAGAGACCCAGTACTTC
cdr3_aa: CASSVSSGQGAETQYF

d_call: TRBD1
j_call: TRBJ2-4
clone_size: few
v_call: TRBV5-1
cdr3_nt: TGCGCCAGCAGCTTGGAGTCTGACAGGGCCGACATTCAGTACTTC
cdr3_aa: CASSLESDRADIQYF

d_call: TRBD2
j_call: TRBJ2-3
clone_size: NA
v_call: TRBV11-2
cdr3_nt: TGTGCCAGCAGCCGATACAGCTCCGGGACTAGATCGTTGGGGCCGGGAGATACGCAGTATTTT
cdr3_aa: CASSRYSSGTRSLGPGDTQYF

d_call: NA
j_call: TRBJ1-2
clone_size: few
v_call: TRBV7-8
cdr3_nt: TGTGCCAGCAGCTTAGCGCGGGGTGCTAACTATGGCTACACCTTC
cdr3_aa: CASSLARGANYGYTF

d_call: TRBD2
j_call: TRBJ2-7
clone_size: few
v_call: TRBV29-1
cdr3_nt: TGCAGCGTTAGTCGAGGGGGGACTAGCGTGAGCGAGCAGTACTTC
cdr3_aa: CSVSRGGTSVSEQYF

d_call: TRBD2
j_call: TRBJ2-1
clone_size: few
v_call: TRBV30
cdr3_nt: TGTGCCTGGAGGGGGACTAGCGAACACAATGAGCAGTTCTTC
cdr3_aa: CAWRGTSEHNEQFF

d_call: TRBD2
j_call: TRBJ2-7
clone_size: many
v_call: TRBV6-2/TRBV6-3
cdr3_nt: TGTGCCAGCAAATTAGCGGGAGACGAGCAGTACTTC
cdr3_aa: CASKLAGDEQYF

d_call: NA
j_call: TRBJ1-6
clone_size: few
v_call: TRBV27
cdr3_nt: TGTGCCAGCAAGCTCCCTAGGCCCCTCCACTTT
cdr3_aa: CASKLPRPLHF

d_call: NA
j_call: TRBJ2-3
clone_size: NA
v_call: TRBV21-1
cdr3_nt: TGTGCCAGCAGCAAAGGAGGCAAGGGGGGTCCCACAGATACGCAGTATTTT
cdr3_aa: CASSKGGKGGPTDTQYF

d_call: NA
j_call: TRBJ1-5
clone_size: NA
v_call: TRBV12-3/TRBV12-4
cdr3_nt: TGTGCCAGCAGTCGACAGAGCAATCAGCCCCAGCATTTT
cdr3_aa: CASSRQSNQPQHF

d_call: NA
j_call: TRBJ1-2
clone_size: NA
v_call: TRBV20-1
cdr3_nt: TGCAGTGCTAGCCCTCTCGGTGGAATCTATGGCTACACCTTC
cdr3_aa: CSASPLGGIYGYTF

d_call: NA
j_call: TRBJ2-1
clone_size: NA
v_call: TRBV9
cdr3_nt: TGTGCCAGCAGCGCTAGTGGGGAAAGGCAGTTCTTC
cdr3_aa: CASSASGERQFF

d_call: NA
j_call: TRBJ2-2
clone_size: few
v_call: TRBV27
cdr3_nt: TGTGCCAGCAGTTTACTTCGGGGCGGGGAGCTGTTTTTT
cdr3_aa: CASSLLRGGELFF